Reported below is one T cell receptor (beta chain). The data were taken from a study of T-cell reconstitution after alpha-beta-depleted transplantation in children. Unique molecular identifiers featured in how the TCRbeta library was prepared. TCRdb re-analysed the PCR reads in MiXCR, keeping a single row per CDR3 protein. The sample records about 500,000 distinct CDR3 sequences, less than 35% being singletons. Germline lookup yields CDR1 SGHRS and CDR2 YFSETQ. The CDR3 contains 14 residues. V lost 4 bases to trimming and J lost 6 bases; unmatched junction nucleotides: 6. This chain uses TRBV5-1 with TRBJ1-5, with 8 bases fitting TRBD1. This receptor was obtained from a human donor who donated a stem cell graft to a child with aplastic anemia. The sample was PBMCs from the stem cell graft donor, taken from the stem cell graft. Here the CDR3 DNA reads TGCGCCAGCAGCCCGGACAGGGCGAGTCAGCCCCAGCATTTT. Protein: CASSPDRASQPQHF.